One sample yielded the 30 T cell receptor beta chains listed below, sequenced in a study of T cell repertoires in ileal Crohn's disease. Produced via immunoSEQ multiplex PCR; TCRdb's table is partial and in-frame only. The data contain thousands of clones, 95% of them singletons. Material: ileal tissue. These TCRs come from an adult with Crohn's disease.

The J gene is TRBJ2-3, the V gene TRBV2, with TRBD2 identical over 9 bases. This CDR3 region has 16 residues. From germline, CDR1 is SNHLY and CDR2 FYNNEI. V shed 8 bases, J shed 0 bases, and the junction held 9 bases outside the gene matches. The CDR3 sequence is CASRAGGPLSTDTQYF. The CDR3 region has the DNA TGTGCCAGCCGGGCGGGGGGGCCCCTTAGCACAGATACGCAGTATTTT.

The rearrangement uses TRBV2 and TRBJ2-7; 7 bases agree with TRBD1. The CDR3 sequence is 12 residues long. Looked up from germline, CDR1 is SNHLY and CDR2 is FYNNEI. The junction had 5 bases not matched to a gene; V was cut back by 6 bases and J by 6 bases. CDR3 DNA: TGTGCCAGCAGGGGGACAGTACGCGAGCAGTACTTC. Translating it yields CASRGTVREQYF.

The chain links TRBV29-1 to TRBJ1-1, with 11 bases fitting TRBD1. CDR3 length equals 12 residues. CDR1 SQVTM and CDR2 ANQGSEA come from the germline V gene. Trimming cost V 8 bases and J 6 bases; bases outside gene matches: 5. The chain's CDR3 is CSLGQGGSEAFF. CDR3 in DNA: TGCAGCCTGGGACAGGGGGGTTCTGAAGCTTTCTTT.

J is TRBJ2-1 and V is TRBV9, with 9 positions matching TRBD2. Trimming took 0 bases from V and 12 from J; bases not matched to a gene: 10. Looked up from germline, CDR1 is SGDLS and CDR2 is YYNGEE. CDR3 length: 15 residues. CDR3 nucleotides: TGTGCCAGCAGCGTAGTAATAGCGGGGGAAGGTGGGCAGTTCTTC. Translation gives CASSVVIAGEGGQFF.

The chain carries TRBV7-2 and TRBJ2-7; D might be TRBD1 (6 bases). The CDR3 is made up of 15 amino acids. Trimming took off 4 bases at V and 3 bases at J, with 16 bases between the two ends. CDR1 SGHTA and CDR2 FQGNSA come from the germline V gene. CDR3 nucleotide sequence: TGTGCCAGCAGCTCGGACAGAAAAAGGTACTACGAGCAGTACTTC. Protein sequence: CASSSDRKRYYEQYF.

This clone was seen just once. J is TRBJ2-7 and V is TRBV19, with D perhaps TRBD2 (5 bases). Trimming left V 1 base short and J 0 bases short, with 7 bases between. This CDR3 spans 14 amino acids. Germline V gene lookup returns CDR1 LNHDA and CDR2 SQIVND (reference sequence). CDR3 bases: TGTGCCAGTAGTATAGTAGCGAGCTCCTACGAGCAGTACTTC. Its protein is CASSIVASSYEQYF.

V is TRBV6-5 and J is TRBJ1-3; D is ambiguous. Per germline, CDR1 MNHEY and CDR2 SVGAGI. This CDR3 is built from 16 residues. V was shortened by 4 bases and J by 2 bases, with 15 bases between the two germline ends. The CDR3 loop is CASSSLAGSTGNTIYF. CDR3 in DNA: TGTGCCAGCAGTTCCTTGGCAGGCTCAACTGGAAACACCATATATTTT.

The chain has TRBV7-9 and TRBJ2-7, with TRBD1 matching 10 bases. This CDR3 region has 16 residues. Germline values: CDR1 SEHNR, CDR2 FQNEAQ (reference sequence). J lost 3 bases, V lost 5 bases, and 10 bases had no gene match. The chain's CDR3 is CASSPIMGTGDYEQYF. As DNA, the CDR3 is TGTGCCAGCAGCCCGATAATGGGGACAGGGGACTACGAGCAGTACTTC.

This rearrangement joins TRBV4-2 to TRBJ1-3; 7 bases map to TRBD1. Germline loops: CDR1 LGHNA, CDR2 YNFKEQ. With 1 base clipped from V and 2 bases from J, the junction kept 5 bases outside the gene matches. This CDR3 is 16 amino acids long. CDR3 bases: TGTGCCAGCAGCCAAGGGACAGGCCAAACTGGAAACACCATATATTTT. Translated: CASSQGTGQTGNTIYF.

The chain recombines TRBV5-4 with TRBJ2-1, with 8 bases lining up with TRBD1. The CDR3 is made up of 16 amino acids. The J segment lost 2 bases and the V segment lost 3 bases, leaving 7 bases of the junction unmatched. Germline V gene sequence: CDR1 SGHNT, CDR2 YYREEE (reference sequence). The CDR3, as DNA: TGTGCCAGCAGCTCACAGGGGGGCTCCCCCTACAATGAGCAGTTCTTC. It translates to CASSSQGGSPYNEQFF.

V usage is TRBV9 and J usage is TRBJ2-2; 11 bases are a match to TRBD2. V lost 2 bases to trimming and J lost 2 bases; unmatched junction nucleotides: 2. The CDR3 extends over 16 amino acids. Germline CDR1 is SGDLS and CDR2 is YYNGEE. The CDR3, as DNA: TGTGCCAGCAGCGTGACTAGCGGGGCCAACACCGGGGAGCTGTTTTTT. Its translation is CASSVTSGANTGELFF. Drawing the rest from reference TRBV9 and TRBJ2-2, the complete variable domain is DSGVTQTPKHLITATGQRVTLRCSPRSGDLSVYWYQQSLDQGLQFLIQYYNGEERAKGNILERFSAQQFPDLHSELNLSSLELGDSALYFCASSVTSGANTGELFFGEGSRLTVL.

The chain couples TRBV9 to TRBJ2-3; a weak D match, TRBD1 (7 bases). V lost 4 bases and J 2 bases, leaving 11 bases between the germline ends. The CDR3 runs to 14 residues. Germline assignment: CDR1 SGDLS and CDR2 YYNGEE. The CDR3 is CASSQGGYTDTQYF. CDR3 bases: TGTGCCAGCAGCCAGGGGGGTTACACAGATACGCAGTATTTT.

The chain joins TRBV7-2 to TRBJ2-7; tentative D call: TRBD1 (5 bases). Trimming shortened V by 1 base and J by 3 bases, and 7 bases separated the two germline ends. This CDR3 spans 13 amino acids. CDR1 is SGHTA, CDR2 FQGNSA, per germline. The CDR3 nucleotides read TGTGCCAGCAGCTTAGTACAGGACTACGAGCAGTACTTC. It encodes CASSLVQDYEQYF.

This clone was observed a handful of times. The chain has TRBV5-1 and TRBJ2-7; perhaps TRBD2 as D (6 bases). CDR3 length equals 13 residues. V gave up 5 bases and J gave up 3 bases, with 12 bases separating them. Looked up from germline, CDR1 is SGHRS and CDR2 is YFSETQ. In DNA form, the CDR3 reads TGCGCCAGCAGACCGGGACTGAACTACGAGCAGTACTTC. Its translation is CASRPGLNYEQYF.

V usage is TRBV5-4 and J usage is TRBJ2-6; 7 bases align to TRBD2. J was trimmed by 1 base and V by 4 bases; bases with no gene match: 5. Germline CDR1 is SGHNT and CDR2 is YYREEE (reference sequence). This CDR3 comprises 16 residues. CDR3 DNA sequence: TGTGCCAGCAGCCCCCGAGCGGGGTCTGGGGCCAACGTCCTGACTTTC. Translated, it gives CASSPRAGSGANVLTF.

The chain uses TRBV7-8 and TRBJ2-3; 7 bases map to TRBD1. This CDR3 contains 17 residues. Germline V gives CDR1 SGHVS, CDR2 FQNEAQ. After removal of 5 bases from V and 5 bases from J, the junction contained 16 bases not matched to a gene. CDR3 loop: CASSIQPGQQVQDTQYF. CDR3 DNA sequence: TGTGCCAGCAGCATACAACCGGGACAGCAAGTTCAAGATACGCAGTATTTT.

The CDR3 spells CASSILRRAGELFF. The CDR3 DNA is TGTGCCAGTAGTATACTCCGGCGGGCCGGGGAGCTGTTTTTT. The V gene is TRBV19, the J gene TRBJ2-2; TRBD2 might be the D (5 bases). CDR1 and CDR2 from the germline V gene are LNHDA and SQIVND (reference sequence). V shed 2 bases and J shed 6 bases, with 10 bases lying between them. This CDR3 contains 14 residues.

This rearrangement joins TRBV5-1 to TRBJ2-5, with a weak D call TRBD2 (6 bases). CDR3 size: 15 residues. Germline CDR1 reads SGHRS; CDR2 reads YFSETQ. V lost 0 bases and J 2 bases, leaving 11 bases between the germline ends. CDR3 loop: CASSLAVGGQETQYF. In nucleotides, the CDR3 is TGCGCCAGCAGCTTGGCCGTTGGGGGGCAAGAGACCCAGTACTTC.

This chain links TRBV2 with TRBJ1-1, with D perhaps TRBD1 (6 bases). The CDR3 has 15 amino acids. Trimming removed 1 base from V and 5 bases from J, with 14 bases in between. CDR1 SNHLY and CDR2 FYNNEI come from the germline V gene. As DNA, the CDR3 is TGTGCCAGCAGTGAAGAGGGCAGGGGAGGGACTGAAGCTTTCTTT. Amino acid sequence: CASSEEGRGGTEAFF.

The genes are TRBV5-1 and TRBJ2-7, with 7 bases that match TRBD2. The V and J ends lost 4 bases and 5 bases, in that order; junction bases with no gene match: 15. This CDR3 comprises 16 residues. Germline V gene sequence: CDR1 SGHRS, CDR2 YFSETQ. CDR3 region: CASSRLGPGGGHEQYF. The CDR3, as DNA: TGCGCCAGCAGCCGCTTGGGCCCGGGGGGTGGACACGAGCAGTACTTC.

This clone has only a few counts. The V gene is TRBV5-6, the J gene TRBJ1-1; a weak D match, TRBD1 (6 bases). CDR1 SGHDT and CDR2 YYEEEE come from the germline V gene. V lost 5 bases and J lost 4, with 21 bases in between. There are 16 residues in the CDR3. CDR3 sequence (DNA): TGTGCCAGCAGTCGAATCTTACAGGGCGTGGGCACTGAAGCTTTCTTT. Translation gives CASSRILQGVGTEAFF.

V usage is TRBV6-5 and J usage is TRBJ1-5; D gene ambiguous. Trimming removed 3 bases at V and 5 bases at J, with 14 bases between. Germline lookup yields CDR1 MNHEY and CDR2 SVGAGI. The CDR3 length is 15 residues. CDR3: CASSYILQFHQPQHF. The DNA of the CDR3 is TGTGCCAGCAGTTATATTCTACAGTTTCATCAGCCCCAGCATTTT.

This clone has just one count. J is TRBJ1-3 and V is TRBV28; 7 bases are a match to TRBD1. The CDR3 consists of 16 residues. J lost 0 bases, V lost 6 bases, and 8 bases had no gene match. Per germline, CDR1 MDHEN and CDR2 SYDVKM. The CDR3 sequence: CASSTGQTYSGNTIYF. The DNA of the CDR3 is TGTGCCAGCAGCACGGGACAGACCTACTCTGGAAACACCATATATTTT.

This chain connects TRBV6-5 to TRBJ1-5, with 8 bases fitting TRBD1. Trimming cost V 7 bases and J 9 bases; bases outside gene matches: 14. Germline CDR1 MNHEY, CDR2 SVGAGI. The CDR3 consists of 15 residues. The CDR3 nucleotides are TGTGCCAGCAAACCCACAGGGGGTGACGGGCGGCCCCAGCATTTT. This encodes CASKPTGGDGRPQHF.

This sequence joins TRBV28 and TRBJ1-1; weak D call: TRBD1 (5 bases). In germline, CDR1 is MDHEN, CDR2 SYDVKM. V shed 1 base and J shed 0 bases, with 24 bases lying between them. The CDR3 sequence is 20 residues long. CDR3 DNA sequence: TGTGCCAGCAGTTTATCCGCCGACAGATTTACGGCGCCCATGAACACTGAAGCTTTCTTT. Translation: CASSLSADRFTAPMNTEAFF.

The chain recombines TRBV2 with TRBJ2-3; 7 nucleotides line up with TRBD2. With 6 bases clipped from V and 4 bases from J, the junction kept 10 bases outside the gene matches. CDR1 SNHLY and CDR2 FYNNEI come from the germline V gene. The CDR3 length is 15 residues. The CDR3 sequence is CASSGLAEGPDTQYF. As DNA, the CDR3 is TGTGCCAGCAGCGGCCTAGCGGAGGGGCCAGATACGCAGTATTTT.

The gene calls are TRBV10-3 and TRBJ2-5; no firm D call. Germline loops: CDR1 ENHRY, CDR2 SYGVKD. This CDR3 region has 11 residues. Trimming removed 8 bases at V and 0 bases at J, with 4 bases between. The CDR3 DNA reads as TGTGCCATCGGCTACCAAGAGACCCAGTACTTC. It encodes CAIGYQETQYF.

The gene calls are TRBV6-5 and TRBJ2-1, with D unclear. Trimming pared 6 bases from V and 4 bases from J, leaving 4 bases between. CDR1 and CDR2 (germline): MNHEY, SVGAGI. The CDR3 contains 11 residues. This chain's CDR3 is CASSVYNEQFF. The CDR3 DNA reads as TGTGCCAGCAGCGTATACAATGAGCAGTTCTTC.

CDR3: CASSYGTGAGNTEAFF. Here the CDR3 DNA reads TGTGCCAGCAGTTATGGGACAGGGGCGGGGAACACTGAAGCTTTCTTT. The genes are TRBV6-5 and TRBJ1-1; 10 bases match TRBD1. This CDR3 region has 16 residues. V shed 3 bases and J 1 base; nucleotides not matched to a gene: 5. Germline lookup yields CDR1 MNHEY and CDR2 SVGAGI.

This clone was observed once. The chain is built from TRBV30 and TRBJ1-3; no reliable D call. V was pared by 5 bases and J by 4 bases, with 12 bases between. CDR1 GTSNPN and CDR2 SVGIG come from the germline V gene (reference sequence). The CDR3 is 13 amino acids. The CDR3 sequence: CAWDPDGGNTIYF. The DNA of the CDR3 is TGTGCCTGGGACCCCGACGGGGGAAACACCATATATTTT.